One sample yielded the 9 T cell receptor beta chains listed below, sequenced in a study of T cell responses to AZD1222 COVID-19 vaccine. TCRdb's table, derived via immunoSEQ multiplex PCR, lists solely in-frame clones and lacks some. Of about 150,000 clones listed, 91% are singletons. The sample consisted of peripheral blood, taken on day 0 of AZD1222 vaccination. The receptors shown here come from an adult in good health.

The rearrangement joins TRBV27 to TRBJ2-7, with D possibly TRBD2 on 7 matching bases. The CDR3 runs 15 residues. Trimming pared 6 bases from V and 0 bases from J, leaving 15 bases between. CDR1 and CDR2 (germline): MNHEY, SMNVEV (reference sequence). The CDR3 DNA reads TGTGCCAGCAGGCACAGGGAGGGGAGCTCCTACGAGCAGTACTTC. This gives the protein CASRHREGSSYEQYF.

The chain employs TRBV6-5 and TRBJ1-3, with 10 bases aligning to TRBD1. Germline CDR1 and CDR2: MNHEY and SVGAGI. V lost 2 bases and J lost 2; bases outside the gene matches: 0. The CDR3 has 15 amino acids. The CDR3 here is CASSYGQGAGNTIYF. CDR3 coding DNA: TGTGCCAGCAGTTACGGACAGGGGGCTGGAAACACCATATATTTT.

The chain carries TRBV6-6 and TRBJ2-1; 7 bases map to TRBD1. J gave up 5 bases and V 7 bases, and 11 bases lay outside the gene matches. The germline CDR1 and CDR2 sequences are MNHNY and SVGAGI (reference sequence). CDR3 length: 15 residues. The DNA of the CDR3 is TGTGCCAGCACTCCTTCACGGGACAGCCACAATGAGCAGTTCTTC. Residues: CASTPSRDSHNEQFF.

V is TRBV5-8 and J is TRBJ1-1; weak D call: TRBD1 (6 bases). V shed 6 bases and J shed 2 bases, with 17 bases lying between them. CDR3 size: 15 residues. The germline gives CDR1 SGHTS, CDR2 YDEGEE. Here the CDR3 DNA reads TGTGCCAGCACTACCGGGGGACACCCTAACACTGAAGCTTTCTTT. Protein: CASTTGGHPNTEAFF.

The chain couples TRBV5-6 to TRBJ2-7; 10 bases are a match to TRBD1. CDR3 length: 14 residues. Looked up from germline, CDR1 is SGHDT and CDR2 is YYEEEE. Losses at the gene ends were 2 bases for V and 5 bases for J; bases not matched to a gene: 4. For the CDR3, the DNA is TGTGCCAGCAGCTTAGGGACAGGGGATAACGAGCAGTACTTC. It encodes CASSLGTGDNEQYF.

V and J are TRBV11-2 and TRBJ2-5; unclear D gene. The CDR3 covers 12 residues. Per the germline V gene, CDR1 is SGHAT and CDR2 is FQNNGV. The V end lost 1 base, the J end lost 5 bases, and 5 bases lay between the germline ends. The CDR3 nucleotides read TGTGCCAGCAGCTTAGTCGAGGAGACCCAGTACTTC. Translated: CASSLVEETQYF.

The V and J genes are TRBV2 and TRBJ1-5; D not resolved. V was trimmed by 7 bases and J by 0 bases, leaving 10 bases between them. The germline V gene encodes CDR1 SNHLY and CDR2 FYNNEI. CDR3 size: 14 residues. The CDR3, as DNA: TGTGCCAGCACAGGCAGTGATAGCAATCAGCCCCAGCATTTT. Protein sequence: CASTGSDSNQPQHF.

The J gene is TRBJ2-7, the V gene TRBV28, with TRBD2 matching over 10 bases. V was pared by 3 bases and J by 2 bases, with 16 bases of the junction left unmatched. In germline, CDR1 is MDHEN, CDR2 SYDVKM. The CDR3 contains 19 residues. CDR3: CASSFSGSGRAPLTYEQYF. Written as DNA, the CDR3 is TGTGCCAGCAGTTTCTCTGGAAGCGGGAGGGCCCCCCTCACCTACGAGCAGTACTTC.

In this sample, this clone turned up a few times. V is TRBV19 and J is TRBJ2-1, with TRBD2 matching over 9 bases. The CDR3 is 16 amino acids. V dropped 7 bases and J dropped 7; count of bases not matched to a gene: 14. The germline CDR1 and CDR2 sequences are LNHDA and SQIVND (reference sequence). CDR3 nucleotide sequence: TGTGCCAGTAAACCCCTAGGACTAGCGAGTAGAAATGAGCAGTTCTTC. Protein product: CASKPLGLASRNEQFF.